The entry below describes one T cell receptor (beta chain). What it recognizes is unknown. CDR3 length equals 14 residues. Trimming cost V 0 bases and J 0 bases, with 4 bases left between them. Germline CDR1 SGHRS, CDR2 YFSETQ. The entry originates in a study of cytomegalovirus exposure and HLA in healthy donors. Overall study findings and caveats: The study carried out a later analysis of TCR beta sequences. It associated 15,000 to 20,000 of them with specific HLA alleles at a false discovery rate of 0.05. Among the CMV-associated chains, three were confirmed in vitro as specific for CMV antigens. The study recorded 150 to 200 TCR beta chains that were cytomegalovirus-associated.

Primers: 60 Vbeta forward and 13 Jbeta reverse. Some clones are missing from TCRdb's copy, which holds only in-frame ones; the method was immunoSEQ multiplex PCR. The table has 150,000 to 250,000 clones, 65% to 90% seen once; the top ten hold approximately 2.1%. This rearrangement joins TRBV5-1 to TRBJ1-3; D remains ambiguous. The material sequenced was PBMCs. This clonotype originated in a woman aged 50 to 60 in good health and CMV-seronegative. For the CDR3, the DNA is TGCGCCAGCAGCTTGGCAGGCTCTGGAAACACCATATATTTT. It specifies CASSLAGSGNTIYF.